This TCR beta chain was recorded in a study of molecular identifiers for immune sequencing clone quantification. General study points: The sizes of highly expanded clones could be underestimated when identical TCR molecules share a barcode.

TCRdb ran MiXCR on the PCR reads and lists one entry per CDR3 protein. The table records more than 250,000 distinct CDR3 sequences, 20% to 25% of them present only once. In regard to this clonotype: What it recognizes is unknown.

The germline V gene encodes CDR1 SGHAT and CDR2 FQDESV (reference sequence). The CDR3 is made up of 13 amino acids. The V end was cut by 6 bases, the J end by 3 bases, with 12 bases between. The sequenced material came from naive CD8+ T cells from blood, with Jurkat cell RNA spiked in. Subset described: FACS-sorted CD8+CD4-CCR7+CD45RA+ naive T cells. This clonotype was obtained from a human donor in good health. Some libraries in this study had Jurkat cell RNA spiked in. The V call is TRBV11-1, the J call TRBJ2-7, with unresolved D. This CDR3 reads CASSPDSVYEQYF. Written as DNA, the CDR3 is TGTGCCAGCAGTCCAGACTCAGTCTACGAGCAGTACTTC.